The clone carrying this T cell receptor beta chain has ten or more counts. What it binds is unknown. The V gene end was trimmed by 3 bases and the J gene end by 6 bases; junction bases not matched to a gene: 9. There are 17 residues in the CDR3. In making TCR beta libraries, quantitative 5'-RACE with molecular barcodes was used. TCRdb fed the 5' RACE reads into MiXCR, producing one record per CDR3 protein. The repertoire holds 200,000 to 300,000 distinct CDR3 sequences, with 10% as singletons. This record belongs to a study of CD8 T cells in ankylosing spondylitis. General study points: Ankylosing spondylitis blood seemed to carry a telltale TCR beta motif made of several highly homologous variants.

The chain links TRBV12-3 or TRBV12-4 to TRBJ1-6; TRBD1 matches at 9 bases. Sequenced material: blood, either unsorted or a sorted T cell fraction (not recorded which). The TCR comes from a male donor with ankylosing spondylitis or in good health (not recorded which). The CDR3 DNA reads TGTGCCAGCAGTTTTATCCGAGGGACAGGGATTAATTCACCCCTCCACTTT. Translating it yields CASSFIRGTGINSPLHF.